These 10 T cell receptor beta chains were sequenced from one sample in a study of T cells after yellow fever vaccination. Each CDR3 protein gets one entry after TCRdb re-called the 5' RACE reads with MiXCR. This table has about 360,000 distinct CDR3 sequences, around 6.5% appearing once. The input for sequencing was PBMCs, taken 5 days after the yellow fever booster vaccination. The source of these receptors is a man aged 25-45 years who received the YFV17D yellow fever vaccine.

This clonotype was picked up a small number of times. This chain joins TRBV7-2 and TRBJ2-7; no clear D. CDR3 size: 15 residues. CDR1 is SGHTA and CDR2 is FQGNSA in the germline V gene. The V and J ends lost 7 bases and 5 bases respectively, with 21 bases between them. CDR3 in amino acids: CASTQASWHGDEQYF. The CDR3 nucleotides are TGTGCCAGCACCCAGGCCAGCTGGCACGGTGACGAGCAGTACTTC.

This clonotype showed up just a few times. The CDR3 DNA sequence: TGTGCCAGCAGCCTCGCCCAAACAGATACGCAGTATTTT. This encodes CASSLAQTDTQYF. This chain uses TRBV4-2 with TRBJ2-3; no clear D. The CDR3 loop spans 13 amino acids. The V end was cut by 4 bases, the J end by 3 bases, with 8 bases between. Germline CDR1 is LGHNA and CDR2 is YNFKEQ.

This clonotype was recorded many times. This CDR3 is CASSPNSGQETQYF. The CDR3, as DNA: TGCGCCAGCAGCCCCAATTCAGGGCAAGAGACCCAGTACTTC. V is TRBV4-3 and J is TRBJ2-5; perhaps TRBD1 as D (5 bases). CDR1 and CDR2 (germline): LGHNA, YSLEER. The CDR3 runs to 14 residues. Trimming removed 4 bases from V and 2 bases from J, with 11 bases in between.

At least ten counts were recorded for this clonotype. The rearrangement joins TRBV29-1 to TRBJ1-2; 8 nucleotides line up with TRBD1. The CDR3 is 13 amino acids. With V trimmed by 6 bases and J by 5 bases, 8 bases remained unmatched. The V gene's germline CDR1 is SQVTM and CDR2 ANQGSEA. The CDR3 nucleotides read TGCAGCGTGGTAGGGCAGGGGGCATATGGCTACACCTTC. The encoded protein is CSVVGQGAYGYTF.

The table lists this clonotype with a few counts. The chain combines TRBV6-5 with TRBJ2-2; TRBD1 matches 7 bases. After removal of 5 bases from V and 1 base from J, the junction contained 4 bases not matched to a gene. The CDR3 covers 15 residues. Germline V CDR1 and CDR2: MNHEY, SVGAGI. The CDR3 region is CASSHRQGNTGELFF. CDR3 coding DNA: TGTGCCAGCAGTCACCGACAGGGGAACACCGGGGAGCTGTTTTTT.

This clonotype was observed a handful of times. V is TRBV6-4 and J is TRBJ2-3; 8 positions match TRBD2. CDR3 size: 15 residues. Germline assignment: CDR1 MRHNA and CDR2 SNTAGT. J was trimmed by 0 bases and V by 6 bases; bases with no gene match: 5. CDR3 sequence reads: CASRETSGSTDTQYF. In DNA, the CDR3 is TGTGCCAGCAGAGAAACTAGCGGAAGCACAGATACGCAGTATTTT.

This clonotype was observed a few times. V usage is TRBV20-1 and J usage is TRBJ1-3; D is ambiguous. Germline CDR1 is DFQATT and CDR2 is SNEGSKA (reference sequence). The CDR3 covers 13 residues. V was pared by 3 bases and J by 4 bases, with 10 bases between. CDR3: CSASRTEGNTIYF. The CDR3 DNA follows: TGCAGTGCTAGTAGGACTGAGGGAAACACCATATATTTT.

The V gene is TRBV20-1, the J gene TRBJ2-7; 8 bases are a match to TRBD1. V lost 5 bases and J lost 3; bases outside the gene matches: 6. The CDR3 runs 13 residues. Per germline, CDR1 DFQATT and CDR2 SNEGSKA (reference sequence). The chain's CDR3 is CSAPRTGHYEQYF. CDR3 in DNA: TGCAGTGCTCCCAGGACAGGGCACTACGAGCAGTACTTC.

The sample holds a few counts of this clonotype. This chain links TRBV15 with TRBJ2-7, with TRBD1 matching 8 bases. J gave up 2 bases and V 1 base, and 13 bases lay outside the gene matches. The CDR3 has 18 residues. Germline CDR1 is LNHNV and CDR2 is YYDKDF (reference sequence). The CDR3 loop reads CATSRVFGQGILTYEQYF. For the CDR3, the DNA is TGTGCCACCAGCAGAGTCTTCGGACAGGGAATACTTACCTACGAGCAGTACTTC.

This clonotype was seen more than once but under ten times. The CDR3 DNA reads as TGTGCCAGTAGTTTTGGGACTAGAGCAGAGACCCAGTACTTC. This gives the protein CASSFGTRAETQYF. The chain employs TRBV19 and TRBJ2-5; TRBD2 aligns across 8 bases. This CDR3 contains 14 residues. V shed 5 bases, J shed 4 bases, and the junction held 6 bases outside the gene matches. Germline CDR1 and CDR2: LNHDA and SQIVND (reference sequence).